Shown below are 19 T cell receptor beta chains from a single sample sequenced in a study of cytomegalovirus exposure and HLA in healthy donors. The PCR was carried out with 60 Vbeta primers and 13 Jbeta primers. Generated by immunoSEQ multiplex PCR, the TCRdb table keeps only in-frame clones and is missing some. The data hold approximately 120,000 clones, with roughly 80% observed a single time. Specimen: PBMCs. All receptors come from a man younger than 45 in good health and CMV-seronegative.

The CDR3 loop reads CASDGGVPGNEQYF. The CDR3 DNA reads as TGTGCCAGCGACGGAGGAGTTCCAGGAAACGAGCAGTACTTC. The chain carries TRBV6-1 and TRBJ2-7, with D perhaps TRBD2 (5 bases). The germline CDR1 and CDR2 sequences are MNHNS and SASEGT. The CDR3 spans 14 residues. Trimming took 8 bases from V and 5 from J, leaving 19 bases between them.

This chain's CDR3 is CAISNWGLAGSYEQYF. In DNA, the CDR3 is TGTGCCATCAGTAATTGGGGACTAGCGGGGAGCTACGAGCAGTACTTC. The J gene is TRBJ2-7, the V gene TRBV10-3; TRBD2 matches 13 bases. Per the germline V gene, CDR1 is ENHRY and CDR2 is SYGVKD. Unmatched junction bases numbered 7, after V lost 5 bases and J lost 3 bases. This CDR3 spans 16 amino acids.

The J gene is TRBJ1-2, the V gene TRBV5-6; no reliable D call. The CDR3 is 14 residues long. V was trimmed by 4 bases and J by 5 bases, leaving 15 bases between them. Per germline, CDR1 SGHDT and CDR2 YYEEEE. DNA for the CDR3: TGTGCCAGCAGCCCTGGTGGGAGTTGGTATGGCTACACCTTC. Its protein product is CASSPGGSWYGYTF.

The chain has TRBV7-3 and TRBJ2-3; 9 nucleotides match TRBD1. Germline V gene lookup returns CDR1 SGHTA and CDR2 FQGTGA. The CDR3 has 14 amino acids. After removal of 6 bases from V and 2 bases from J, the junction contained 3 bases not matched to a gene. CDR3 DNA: TGTGCCAGCAGACGGGACAGGGTCACAGATACGCAGTATTTT. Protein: CASRRDRVTDTQYF.

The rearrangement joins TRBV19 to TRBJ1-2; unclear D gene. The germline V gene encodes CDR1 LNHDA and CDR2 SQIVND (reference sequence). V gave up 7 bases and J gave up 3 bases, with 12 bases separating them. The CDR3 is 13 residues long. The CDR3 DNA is TGTGCCAGTACGAGGGAGACGTACTATGGCTACACCTTC. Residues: CASTRETYYGYTF.

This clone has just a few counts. The CDR3 nucleotides read TGTGCCTGGGGGACTAGCGGAAGGGGGGAGCAGTACTTC. This encodes CAWGTSGRGEQYF. The gene calls are TRBV30 and TRBJ2-7; 11 nucleotides match TRBD2. Germline values: CDR1 GTSNPN, CDR2 SVGIG (reference sequence). V was clipped by 5 bases and J by 7 bases; unmatched bases: 7. CDR3 size: 13 residues. Full variable domain (remainder filled in from reference TRBV30 and TRBJ2-7): SQTIHQWPATLVQPVGSPLSLECTVEGTSNPNLYWYRQAAGRGLQLLFYSVGIGQISSEVPQNLSASRPQDRQFILSSKKLLLSDSGFYLCAWGTSGRGEQYFGPGTRLTVT.

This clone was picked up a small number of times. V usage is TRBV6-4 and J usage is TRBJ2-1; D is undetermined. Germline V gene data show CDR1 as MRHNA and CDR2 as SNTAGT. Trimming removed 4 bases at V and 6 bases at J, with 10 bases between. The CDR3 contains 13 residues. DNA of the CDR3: TGTGCCAGCAGTGGGCTTAGAGGCAATGAGCAGTTCTTC. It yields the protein CASSGLRGNEQFF.

CDR3: CASSQGDSNNQPQHF. The CDR3, as DNA: TGCGCCAGCAGCCAAGGGGACAGCAACAATCAGCCCCAGCATTTT. The chain combines TRBV4-1 with TRBJ1-5; the match to TRBD1 covers 7 bases. The junction had 3 bases not matched to a gene; V was cut back by 1 base and J by 3 bases. The CDR3 has 15 amino acids. Germline V CDR1 and CDR2: MGHRA, YSYEKL.

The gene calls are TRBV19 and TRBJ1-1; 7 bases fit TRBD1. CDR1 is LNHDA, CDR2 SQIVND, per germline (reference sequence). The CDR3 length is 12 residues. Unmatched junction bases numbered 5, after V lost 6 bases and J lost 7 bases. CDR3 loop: CASSPRDSEAFF. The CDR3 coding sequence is TGTGCCAGTAGCCCTCGGGACAGTGAAGCTTTCTTT.

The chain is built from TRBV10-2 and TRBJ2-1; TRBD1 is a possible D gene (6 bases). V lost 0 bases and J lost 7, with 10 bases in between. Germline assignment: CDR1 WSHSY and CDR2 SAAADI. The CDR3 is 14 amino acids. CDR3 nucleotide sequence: TGCGCCAGCAGTGAGTCCAGGGGTACAAATGAGCAGTTCTTC. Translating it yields CASSESRGTNEQFF.

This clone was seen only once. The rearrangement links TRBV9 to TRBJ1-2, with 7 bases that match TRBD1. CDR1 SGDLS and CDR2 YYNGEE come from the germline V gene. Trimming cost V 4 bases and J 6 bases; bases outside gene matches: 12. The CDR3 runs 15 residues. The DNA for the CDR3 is TGTGCCAGCAGCTTACAACAGGGGAGTGCTGATGGCTACACCTTC. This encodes CASSLQQGSADGYTF.

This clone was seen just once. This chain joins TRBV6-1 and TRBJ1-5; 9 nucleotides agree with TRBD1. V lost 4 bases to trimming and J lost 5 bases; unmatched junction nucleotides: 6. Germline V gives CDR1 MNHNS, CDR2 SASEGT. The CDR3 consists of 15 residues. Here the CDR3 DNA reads TGTGCCAGCAGTGTATTACAGGGGGCTTATCAGCCCCAGCATTTT. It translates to CASSVLQGAYQPQHF.

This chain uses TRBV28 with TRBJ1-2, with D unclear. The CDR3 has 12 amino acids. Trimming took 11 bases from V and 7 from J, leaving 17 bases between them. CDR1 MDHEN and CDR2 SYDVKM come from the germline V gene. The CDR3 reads CAGGETAGGYTF. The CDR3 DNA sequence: TGTGCCGGCGGGGAGACGGCTGGTGGCTACACCTTC.

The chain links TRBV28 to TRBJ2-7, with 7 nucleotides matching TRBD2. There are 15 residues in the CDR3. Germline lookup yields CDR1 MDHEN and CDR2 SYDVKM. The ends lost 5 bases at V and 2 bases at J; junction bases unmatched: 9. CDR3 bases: TGTGCCAGCAGTCCCCTCGGGACTATTCCCTACGAGCAGTACTTC. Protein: CASSPLGTIPYEQYF.

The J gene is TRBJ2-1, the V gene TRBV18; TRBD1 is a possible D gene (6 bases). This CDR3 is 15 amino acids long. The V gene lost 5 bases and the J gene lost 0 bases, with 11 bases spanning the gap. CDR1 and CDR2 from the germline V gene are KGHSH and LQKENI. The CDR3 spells CASSGTLSSYNEQFF. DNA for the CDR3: TGTGCCAGCTCAGGGACACTGAGCTCCTACAATGAGCAGTTCTTC.

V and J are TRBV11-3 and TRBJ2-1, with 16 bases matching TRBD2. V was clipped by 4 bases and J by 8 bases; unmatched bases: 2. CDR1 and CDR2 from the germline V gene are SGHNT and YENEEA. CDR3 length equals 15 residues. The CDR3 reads CASSSGTSGRDEQFF. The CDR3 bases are TGTGCCAGCAGCTCCGGGACTAGCGGGAGGGATGAGCAGTTCTTC.

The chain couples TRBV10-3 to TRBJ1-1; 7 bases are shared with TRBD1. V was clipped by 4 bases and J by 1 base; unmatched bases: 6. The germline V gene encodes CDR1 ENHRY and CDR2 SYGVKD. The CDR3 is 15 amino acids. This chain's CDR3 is CAISALQGTNTEAFF. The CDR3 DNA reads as TGTGCCATCAGTGCTTTACAGGGGACGAACACTGAAGCTTTCTTT.

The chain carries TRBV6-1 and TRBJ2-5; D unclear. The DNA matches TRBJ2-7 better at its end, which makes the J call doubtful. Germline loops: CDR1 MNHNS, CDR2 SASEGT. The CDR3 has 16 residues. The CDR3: CASSEEVGSSSYEQYF. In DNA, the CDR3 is TGTGCCAGCAGTGAAGAGGTCGGGTCGAGCTCCTACGAGCAGTACTTC.

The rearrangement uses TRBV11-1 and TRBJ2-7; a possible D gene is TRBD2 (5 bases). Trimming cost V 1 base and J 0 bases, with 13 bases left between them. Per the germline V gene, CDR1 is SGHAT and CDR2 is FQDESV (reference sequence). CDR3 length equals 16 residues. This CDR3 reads CASSLGGSIASYEQYF. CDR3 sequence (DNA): TGTGCCAGCAGCTTAGGCGGGTCTATAGCCTCCTACGAGCAGTACTTC. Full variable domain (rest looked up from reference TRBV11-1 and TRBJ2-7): EAEVAQSPRYKITEKSQAVAFWCDPISGHATLYWYRQILGQGPELLVQFQDESVVDDSQLPKDRFSAERLKGVDSTLKIQPAELGDSAMYLCASSLGGSIASYEQYFGPGTRLTVT.